This TCR beta chain was retrieved from a study of cytomegalovirus exposure and HLA in healthy donors. In the PCR, 60 Vbeta and 13 Jbeta primers were used. Produced via immunoSEQ multiplex PCR; TCRdb's table is partial and in-frame only. The sample has tens of thousands of clones; 60% to 80% are singletons. Points from the study as a whole: In a later analysis, specific HLA alleles were associated with 15,000 to 20,000 TCR beta sequences at a 0.05 false discovery rate. A reported reduction in N-insertions relative to the roughly 670-donor mean was seen in an Asian-associated ancestry cluster in a later analysis. Relative to equally common others, HLA-associated TCR beta chains showed greater clonal expansion in a later analysis.

Note on this clone: The target antigen is unknown.

Input material: PBMCs. This receptor was taken from a female donor in good health and CMV-seronegative.

This CDR3 is CASSLMGSGEKLFF. The CDR3, as DNA: TGTGCCAGCAGCTTAATGGGGTCGGGGGAAAAACTGTTTTTT. This chain uses TRBV7-8 with TRBJ1-4, with D unresolved. The CDR3 sequence is 14 residues long. V shed 2 bases and J shed 8 bases, with 12 bases lying between them. Per the germline V gene, CDR1 is SGHVS and CDR2 is FQNEAQ.